The source of this T cell receptor beta chain is a study of T cell responses to AZD1222 COVID-19 vaccine. Broader study findings: The sample set comprised mostly white British donors with more females, and clonal diversity was possibly underestimated. Spike-specific TCR breadth and depth grew following two AZD1222 doses. Seropositive at baseline were only a handful of AZD1222 recipients.

This clone was counted only a few times. Its target is not known. The V end was cut by 5 bases, the J end by 5 bases, with 15 bases between. From germline, CDR1 is MNHEY and CDR2 SMNVEV (reference sequence). The CDR3 extends over 15 amino acids. Only in-frame clones appear in the TCRdb table, and some are missing; sequencing was by immunoSEQ multiplex PCR. Here the sample spans around 120,000 clones, roughly 87% being singletons. The J gene is TRBJ2-2, the V gene TRBV27; D possibly corresponds to TRBD2 (5 bases). The sequenced sample was peripheral blood, obtained 28 days after the second AZD1222 dose. The TCR comes from an adult who received the AZD1222 COVID-19 vaccine. CDR3 DNA: TGTGCCAGCAGTCCAGGACTCCTAGGAACCGGGGAGCTGTTTTTT. Protein sequence: CASSPGLLGTGELFF.